Below are 29 T cell receptor beta chains sequenced from a single sample in a study of T cell repertoires in cytomegalovirus infection. A single record per CDR3 protein comes from TCRdb applying MiXCR to the reads. The sample consists of 250,000 to 300,000 distinct CDR3 sequences, roughly 25% of them appearing once. The material sequenced was PBMCs. The receptors derive from a human donor in good health (CMV status not recorded). Some clones in this sample may be carry-over from other donors' samples.

This chain joins TRBV5-1 and TRBJ2-7, with D unresolved. Germline V gene data show CDR1 as SGHRS and CDR2 as YFSETQ. This CDR3 spans 13 amino acids. Trimming removed 0 bases from V and 4 bases from J, with 8 bases in between. CDR3 sequence (DNA): TGCGCCAGCAGCTTGGATGGTAGGTACGAGCAGTACTTC. It yields the protein CASSLDGRYEQYF. Variable domain in full (rest from reference TRBV5-1 and TRBJ2-7): KAGVTQTPRYLIKTRGQQVTLSCSPISGHRSVSWYQQTPGQGLQFLFEYFSETQRNKGNFPGRFSGRQFSNSRSEMNVSTLELGDSALYLCASSLDGRYEQYFGPGTRLTVT.

J is TRBJ1-1 and V is TRBV18; TRBD1 aligns across 9 bases. Germline CDR1 reads KGHSH; CDR2 reads LQKENI. CDR3 size: 14 residues. V was clipped by 5 bases and J by 5 bases; unmatched bases: 6. CDR3 protein: CASSGQGLGTEAFF. Here the CDR3 DNA reads TGTGCCAGCTCAGGACAGGGGTTGGGGACTGAAGCTTTCTTT.

This clonotype was seen many times. The rearrangement uses TRBV7-8 and TRBJ2-3, with D possibly matching TRBD2 (6 bases). Per the germline V gene, CDR1 is SGHVS and CDR2 is FQNEAQ. The CDR3 covers 14 residues. V shed 4 bases and J shed 6 bases, with 14 bases lying between them. This CDR3 reads CASSSRRAWDTQYF. The CDR3 region has the DNA TGTGCCAGCAGCTCCCGGAGGGCCTGGGATACGCAGTATTTT.

The chain combines TRBV3-1 with TRBJ2-7; tentatively, D is TRBD2 (6 bases). V lost 1 base and J lost 2, with 9 bases in between. The length of the CDR3 is 14 residues. Per germline, CDR1 LGHDT and CDR2 YNNKEL (reference sequence). The CDR3 loop is CASSQVGGPYEQYF. CDR3 sequence (DNA): TGTGCCAGCAGCCAAGTGGGGGGACCCTACGAGCAGTACTTC.

This clonotype occurred many times. The genes are TRBV28 and TRBJ1-4, with D possibly being TRBD1 (5 bases). The CDR3 is 15 residues long. V was clipped by 4 bases and J by 7 bases, with 16 bases between them. Germline CDR1 and CDR2: MDHEN and SYDVKM. The DNA for the CDR3 is TGTGCCAGCAGTTCGCCCTCGGCAGGGCGTGAAAAACTGTTTTTT. Translating gives CASSSPSAGREKLFF. The entire variable domain, with the rest obtained from reference TRBV28 and TRBJ1-4, is as follows: DVKVTQSSRYLVKRTGEKVFLECVQDMDHENMFWYRQDPGLGLRLIYFSYDVKMKEKGDIPEGYSVSREKKERFSLILESASTNQTSMYLCASSSPSAGREKLFFGSGTQLSVL.

This clonotype was observed a handful of times. DNA of the CDR3: TGTGCCAGCAGCGTCTCTGCTAGCGGGAGCACAGATACGCAGTATTTT. It specifies CASSVSASGSTDTQYF. The chain joins TRBV9 to TRBJ2-3, with TRBD2 matching 8 bases. The V gene's germline CDR1 is SGDLS and CDR2 YYNGEE. J was trimmed by 0 bases and V by 2 bases; bases with no gene match: 5. The CDR3 has 16 amino acids.

In this sample, this clonotype turned up many times. The V gene is TRBV11-2, the J gene TRBJ1-1; D is possibly TRBD1 (5 bases). Trimming removed 1 base from V and 0 bases from J, with 9 bases in between. Germline V lookup: CDR1 SGHAT, CDR2 FQNNGV. The CDR3 extends over 15 amino acids. The CDR3 protein is CASSLVGRMNTEAFF. The CDR3 DNA reads as TGTGCCAGCAGCTTAGTGGGGCGGATGAACACTGAAGCTTTCTTT.

This clonotype was seen a few times. This chain joins TRBV29-1 and TRBJ2-2, with TRBD1 as a possible D gene (5 bases). Germline-derived CDR1 and CDR2 are SQVTM and ANQGSEA. The V and J ends lost 3 bases and 3 bases respectively, with 8 bases between them. This CDR3 contains 13 residues. The CDR3 DNA reads as TGCAGCGTTGACCAGGGTTACACCGGGGAGCTGTTTTTT. Residues: CSVDQGYTGELFF.

Regarding this clonotype: The junction shows a germline mismatch at one end, possibly a read error. This chain joins TRBV9 and TRBJ2-7, with 9 bases matching TRBD2. The germline V gene has CDR1 SGDLS and CDR2 YYNGEE. This CDR3 is 15 amino acids long. This CDR3 reads CASSVAAGGLYEQYF. The CDR3 region has the DNA TGTGCAAGCAGCGTAGCGGCGGGGGGGCTCTACGAGCAGTACTTC.

This clonotype was recorded at least ten times. CDR3 bases: TGTGCCAGCAGCCAGGGACTAGCGGCCTTCTACGAGCAGTACTTC. This gives the protein CASSQGLAAFYEQYF. V gene TRBV7-9 combines with J gene TRBJ2-7; the match to TRBD2 covers 11 bases. The ends lost 5 bases at V and 3 bases at J; junction bases unmatched: 6. Germline V gene lookup returns CDR1 SEHNR and CDR2 FQNEAQ (reference sequence). The CDR3 is 15 amino acids.

The sample holds a few counts of this clonotype. J is TRBJ2-7 and V is TRBV7-2; D is perhaps TRBD2 (5 bases). V was clipped by 3 bases and J by 2 bases, with 8 bases between them. Looked up from germline, CDR1 is SGHTA and CDR2 is FQGNSA. The CDR3 loop spans 13 amino acids. This CDR3 reads CASSLRAPYEQYF. CDR3 nucleotide sequence: TGTGCCAGCAGCTTGCGGGCGCCCTACGAGCAGTACTTC. Full variable domain (remainder filled in from reference TRBV7-2 and TRBJ2-7): GAGVSQSPSNKVTEKGKDVELRCDPISGHTALYWYRQSLGQGLEFLIYFQGNSAPDKSGLPSDRFSAERTGGSVSTLTIQRTQQEDSAVYLCASSLRAPYEQYFGPGTRLTVT.

The V call is TRBV6-5, the J call TRBJ2-1; 9 positions agree with TRBD2. Germline assignment: CDR1 MNHEY and CDR2 SVGAGI. The V gene end was trimmed by 0 bases and the J gene end by 9 bases; junction bases not matched to a gene: 9. The CDR3 is 16 amino acids. This CDR3 is CASSYSQRTSATEQFF. DNA of the CDR3: TGTGCCAGCAGTTACTCGCAGAGGACTAGCGCCACTGAGCAGTTCTTC.

CDR3 sequence: CASSSSGTGADTQYF. The DNA for the CDR3 is TGTGCCAGCAGTTCATCCGGGACAGGGGCAGATACGCAGTATTTT. J is TRBJ2-3 and V is TRBV28; TRBD1 matches 10 bases. Germline values: CDR1 MDHEN, CDR2 SYDVKM. V lost 4 bases to trimming and J lost 4 bases; unmatched junction nucleotides: 5. The CDR3 runs to 15 residues.

The chain employs TRBV5-1 and TRBJ2-7, with D perhaps TRBD1 (7 bases). The germline gives CDR1 SGHRS, CDR2 YFSETQ. Trimming pared 1 base from V and 1 base from J, leaving 9 bases between. The CDR3 consists of 14 residues. CDR3 bases: TGCGCCAGCAGCTTGCAGGGGGGTTCCTACGAGCAGTACTTC. This gives the protein CASSLQGGSYEQYF.

The table lists this clonotype with a few counts. The V call is TRBV7-2, the J call TRBJ2-7; 7 bases match TRBD2. CDR3 length: 15 amino acids. V trimming: 5 bases; J trimming: 3 bases; junction bases outside the gene matches: 10. Germline-derived CDR1 and CDR2 are SGHTA and FQGNSA. CDR3 nucleotides: TGTGCCAGCAGCAGCTCCGGGACTACCGGCTACGAGCAGTACTTC. It specifies CASSSSGTTGYEQYF. The full variable domain, completed using reference TRBV7-2 and TRBJ2-7, is GAGVSQSPSNKVTEKGKDVELRCDPISGHTALYWYRQSLGQGLEFLIYFQGNSAPDKSGLPSDRFSAERTGGSVSTLTIQRTQQEDSAVYLCASSSSGTTGYEQYFGPGTRLTVT.

This clonotype was seen repeatedly, ten times or more. V gene TRBV5-5 combines with J gene TRBJ1-5; no clear D. CDR1 and CDR2 from the germline V gene are SGHKS and YYEKEE (reference sequence). This CDR3 spans 15 amino acids. V shed 2 bases and J shed 7 bases, with 16 bases lying between them. The CDR3 sequence is CASSFFAGSEQPQHF. CDR3 in DNA: TGTGCCAGCAGCTTTTTTGCTGGGTCGGAGCAGCCCCAGCATTTT.

The table lists this clonotype with a count of one. The chain recombines TRBV3-1 with TRBJ2-5, with a weak D call TRBD1 (5 bases). The CDR3 is 14 amino acids. Germline V gene data show CDR1 as LGHDT and CDR2 as YNNKEL (reference sequence). Between the trimmed V and J ends, which lost 3 bases and 2 bases, there was a span of 10 bases. CDR3 in amino acids: CASSQRTNQETQYF. The DNA of the CDR3 is TGTGCCAGCAGCCAGCGGACAAATCAAGAGACCCAGTACTTC.

This clonotype was seen a handful of times. The chain combines TRBV10-3 with TRBJ2-2, with a weak D call TRBD2 (6 bases). Germline CDR1 and CDR2: ENHRY and SYGVKD. There are 15 residues in the CDR3. V dropped 6 bases and J dropped 4 bases, with 15 bases sitting between them. The CDR3 DNA reads as TGTGCCATCAGCTTGGGGGGTAGGAGCACCGGGGAGCTGTTTTTT. Its protein is CAISLGGRSTGELFF.

The CDR3 spells CSARTGSIYGYTF. In DNA, the CDR3 is TGCAGCGCTAGGACAGGGTCCATCTATGGCTACACCTTC. V usage is TRBV29-1 and J usage is TRBJ1-2, with TRBD1 identical over 8 bases. This CDR3 is built from 13 residues. After removal of 7 bases from V and 4 bases from J, the junction contained 8 bases not matched to a gene. Germline assignment: CDR1 SQVTM and CDR2 ANQGSEA.

The chain is built from TRBV6-5 and TRBJ2-7; 10 bases match TRBD1. From germline, CDR1 is MNHEY and CDR2 SVGAGI. There are 15 residues in the CDR3. V was pared by 2 bases and J by 3 bases, with 4 bases of the junction left unmatched. In DNA form, the CDR3 reads TGTGCCAGCAGTTACCAGACAGGGGGCGTCTACGAGCAGTACTTC. Amino acid sequence: CASSYQTGGVYEQYF.

The V gene is TRBV6-1, the J gene TRBJ2-3; D not certain. The CDR3 loop spans 13 amino acids. Trimming took 5 bases from V and 8 from J, leaving 14 bases between them. Germline V gene lookup returns CDR1 MNHNS and CDR2 SASEGT. CDR3 DNA sequence: TGTGCCAGCAGTACGACTCCCAGAGGTACGCAGTATTTT. This codes for CASSTTPRGTQYF.

The V gene is TRBV6-2 or TRBV6-3, the J gene TRBJ2-7, with D possibly matching TRBD2 (5 bases). The CDR3 runs 11 residues. Germline V CDR1 and CDR2: MNHEY, SVGEGT. V lost 8 bases and J lost 4, with 9 bases in between. The CDR3 spells CASRRGYEQYF. DNA of the CDR3: TGTGCCAGCCGTCGGGGTTACGAGCAGTACTTC.

The chain couples TRBV24-1 to TRBJ2-1, with 7 nucleotides matching TRBD1. V lost 1 base and J lost 9; bases outside the gene matches: 11. This CDR3 spans 16 amino acids. Germline assignment: CDR1 KGHDR and CDR2 SFDVKD. The CDR3 bases are TGTGCCACCAGTGATTTAGGGGGCAATGGGTGGGGTGAGCAGTTCTTC. Its translation: CATSDLGGNGWGEQFF.

The chain employs TRBV7-8 and TRBJ2-7; D uncertain. V dropped 6 bases and J dropped 1 base, with 16 bases sitting between them. The CDR3 has 15 amino acids. Germline V gives CDR1 SGHVS, CDR2 FQNEAQ. In nucleotides, the CDR3 is TGTGCCAGCAGGCCTCCTGACTTATTATCCTACGAGCAGTACTTC. As protein: CASRPPDLLSYEQYF. Full variable domain (rest looked up from reference TRBV7-8 and TRBJ2-7): GAGVSQSPRYKVAKRGQDVALRCDPISGHVSLFWYQQALGQGPEFLTYFQNEAQLDKSGLPSDRFFAERPEGSVSTLKIQRTQQEDSAVYLCASRPPDLLSYEQYFGPGTRLTVT.

This rearrangement joins TRBV11-2 to TRBJ2-1; no definite D call. Deletions cut 5 bases from V and 4 bases from J, with 9 bases between. Looked up from germline, CDR1 is SGHAT and CDR2 is FQNNGV. This CDR3 is 13 amino acids long. CDR3 nucleotides: TGTGCCAGCAGCCAAATCGTATACAATGAGCAGTTCTTC. It encodes CASSQIVYNEQFF.

V and J are TRBV7-2 and TRBJ2-1, with 14 positions matching TRBD2. Germline V lookup: CDR1 SGHTA, CDR2 FQGNSA. With 5 bases clipped from V and 6 bases from J, the junction kept 3 bases outside the gene matches. CDR3 length: 15 amino acids. CDR3 nucleotide sequence: TGTGCCAGCAGCCTCGGGACTAGCGGGAGCAATGAGCAGTTCTTC. Translated: CASSLGTSGSNEQFF. Complete variable domain (other parts from reference TRBV7-2 and TRBJ2-1): GAGVSQSPSNKVTEKGKDVELRCDPISGHTALYWYRQSLGQGLEFLIYFQGNSAPDKSGLPSDRFSAERTGGSVSTLTIQRTQQEDSAVYLCASSLGTSGSNEQFFGPGTRLTVL.

V usage is TRBV19 and J usage is TRBJ2-5; 7 bases align to TRBD2. J was trimmed by 2 bases and V by 7 bases; bases with no gene match: 10. In germline, CDR1 is LNHDA, CDR2 SQIVND (reference sequence). The CDR3 runs to 15 residues. DNA of the CDR3: TGTGCCAGTACCTCGGCGGCAGCGGGACAAGAGACCCAGTACTTC. Translated, it gives CASTSAAAGQETQYF.

This clonotype was seen at least ten times. V usage is TRBV19 and J usage is TRBJ2-3, with 9 bases aligning to TRBD1. J gave up 1 base and V 9 bases, and 2 bases lay outside the gene matches. CDR3 length: 13 residues. Per the germline V gene, CDR1 is LNHDA and CDR2 is SQIVND (reference sequence). CDR3 sequence reads: CASRDRGTDTQYF. CDR3 DNA sequence: TGTGCCAGCCGGGACAGGGGCACAGATACGCAGTATTTT.

This clonotype was counted at least ten times. The chain uses TRBV7-2 and TRBJ2-1; D perhaps matches TRBD2 (6 bases). Germline V gene sequence: CDR1 SGHTA, CDR2 FQGNSA. The CDR3 is made up of 16 amino acids. V was clipped by 0 bases and J by 2 bases, with 11 bases between them. The CDR3 coding sequence is TGTGCCAGCAGCTTAGCAACGGGGGAGGCCTACAATGAGCAGTTCTTC. This codes for CASSLATGEAYNEQFF.